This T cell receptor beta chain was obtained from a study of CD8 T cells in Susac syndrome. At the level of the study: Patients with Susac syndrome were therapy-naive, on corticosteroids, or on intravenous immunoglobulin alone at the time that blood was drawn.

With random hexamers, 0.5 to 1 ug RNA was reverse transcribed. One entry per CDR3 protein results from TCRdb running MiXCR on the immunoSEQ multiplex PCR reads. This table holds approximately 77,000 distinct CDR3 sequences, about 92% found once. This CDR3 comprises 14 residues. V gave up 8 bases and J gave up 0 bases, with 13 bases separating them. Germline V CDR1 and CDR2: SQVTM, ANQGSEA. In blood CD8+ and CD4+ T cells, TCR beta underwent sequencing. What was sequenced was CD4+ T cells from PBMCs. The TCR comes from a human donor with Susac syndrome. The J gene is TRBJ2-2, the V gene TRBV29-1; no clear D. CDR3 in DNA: TGCAGCTTCCGGGTGGGGTCGAACACCGGGGAGCTGTTTTTT. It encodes CSFRVGSNTGELFF.